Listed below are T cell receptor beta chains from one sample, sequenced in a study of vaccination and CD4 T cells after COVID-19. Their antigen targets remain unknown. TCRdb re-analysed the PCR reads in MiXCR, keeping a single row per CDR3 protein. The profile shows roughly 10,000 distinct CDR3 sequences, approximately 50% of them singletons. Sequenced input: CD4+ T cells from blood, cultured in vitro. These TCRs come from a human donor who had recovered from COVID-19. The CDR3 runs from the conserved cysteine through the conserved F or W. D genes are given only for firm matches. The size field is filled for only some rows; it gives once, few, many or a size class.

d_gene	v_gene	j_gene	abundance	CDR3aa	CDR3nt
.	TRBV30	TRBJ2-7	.	CAWRDRGLREQYF	TGTGCCTGGAGGGACAGAGGTTTGCGTGAGCAGTACTTC
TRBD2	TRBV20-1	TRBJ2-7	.	CSARDKLAGSSYEQYF	TGCAGTGCTAGAGATAAACTAGCGGGGAGCTCCTACGAGCAGTACTTC
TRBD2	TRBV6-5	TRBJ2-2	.	CASSSGRDTGELFF	TGTGCCAGCAGTTCCGGGAGGGACACCGGGGAGCTGTTTTTT
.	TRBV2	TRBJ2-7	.	CASSAQAYEQYF	TGTGCCAGCAGTGCCCAGGCCTACGAGCAGTACTTC
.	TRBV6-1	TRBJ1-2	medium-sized	CAIQGIYGYTF	TGTGCCATTCAGGGGATCTATGGCTACACCTTC
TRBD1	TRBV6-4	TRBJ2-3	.	CASSDKGAPDTQYF	TGTGCCAGCAGTGACAAGGGGGCACCAGATACGCAGTATTTT
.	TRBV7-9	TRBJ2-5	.	CASSLYRDQETQYF	TGTGCCAGCAGCTTATACAGGGACCAAGAGACCCAGTACTTC
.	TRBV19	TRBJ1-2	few	CASSFTGYGYTF	TGTGCCAGTAGTTTCACAGGGTATGGCTACACCTTC
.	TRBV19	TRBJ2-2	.	CASSSSSRTNTGELFF	TGTGCCAGTTCATCCTCTAGCCGGACGAACACCGGGGAGCTGTTTTTT
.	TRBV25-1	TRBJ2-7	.	CASSEDPSYEQYF	TGTGCCAGCAGTGAGGACCCCTCCTACGAGCAGTACTTC
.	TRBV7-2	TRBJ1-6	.	CASSLVVSPLHF	TGTGCCAGCAGCTTGGTTGTATCACCCCTCCACTTT
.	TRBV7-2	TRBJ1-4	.	CASSTRPNEKLFF	TGTGCCAGCAGCACCCGACCCAATGAAAAACTGTTTTTT
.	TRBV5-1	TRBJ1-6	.	CASSITVGENSPLHF	TGCGCCAGCAGCATTACAGTGGGAGAGAATTCACCCCTCCACTTT
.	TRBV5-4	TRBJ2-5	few	CASSVSFQETQYF	TGTGCCAGCAGCGTCTCCTTTCAAGAGACCCAGTACTTC
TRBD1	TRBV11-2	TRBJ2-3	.	CASSLRQGGDTQYF	TGTGCCAGCAGCTTACGACAGGGGGGAGATACGCAGTATTTT
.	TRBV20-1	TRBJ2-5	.	CSARDPGQETQYF	TGCAGTGCTAGAGACCCAGGTCAAGAGACCCAGTACTTC
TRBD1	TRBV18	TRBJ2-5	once	CASSPRGQQETQYF	TGTGCCAGCTCACCACGGGGACAGCAAGAGACCCAGTACTTC
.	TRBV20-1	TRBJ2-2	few	CSAIQGLTGELFF	TGCAGCGCCATACAGGGCCTGACCGGGGAGCTGTTTTTT
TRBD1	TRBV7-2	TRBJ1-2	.	CASSLTGGADGYTF	TGTGCCAGCAGCTTAACAGGGGGGGCTGATGGCTACACCTTC
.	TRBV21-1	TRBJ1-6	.	CASSNNSSYNSPLHF	TGTGCCAGCAGCAACAACAGCTCCTATAATTCACCCCTCCACTTT
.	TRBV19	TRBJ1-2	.	CASSIDAQPVF	TGTGCCAGTAGTATAGATGCCCAGCCAGTCTTC
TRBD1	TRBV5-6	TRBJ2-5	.	CASSLGTQGLETQYF	TGTGCCAGCAGCTTGGGTACACAGGGGTTAGAGACCCAGTACTTC
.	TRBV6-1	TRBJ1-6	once	CASTKGSGGRDNSPLHF	TGTGCCAGCACCAAAGGGAGTGGGGGCAGGGATAATTCACCCCTCCACTTT
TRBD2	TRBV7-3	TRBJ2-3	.	CASSLTGGGARTQYF	TGTGCCAGCAGCTTAACGGGCGGGGGGGCCCGAACGCAGTATTTT
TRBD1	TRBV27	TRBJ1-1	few	CASSPGTGAAFF	TGTGCCAGCAGTCCGGGGACAGGGGCGGCTTTCTTT
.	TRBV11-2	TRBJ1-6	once	CASSLPNSPLHF	TGTGCCAGCAGCTTGCCGAATTCACCCCTCCACTTT
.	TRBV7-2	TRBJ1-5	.	CASSLRGSQPQHF	TGTGCCAGCAGCTTAAGAGGCAGTCAGCCCCAGCATTTT
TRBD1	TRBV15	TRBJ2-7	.	CATSTRQGFEQYF	TGTGCCACCAGCACCCGACAGGGTTTCGAGCAGTACTTC
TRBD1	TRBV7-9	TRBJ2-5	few	CASSPGAGGETQYF	TGTGCCAGCAGCCCCGGGGCAGGGGGAGAGACCCAGTACTTC
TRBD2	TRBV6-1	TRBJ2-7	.	CASSELGLPHYEQYF	TGTGCCAGCAGTGAACTGGGACTACCCCACTACGAGCAGTACTTC
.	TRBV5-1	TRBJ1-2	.	CASSSNSGETSYGYTF	TGCGCCAGCAGCTCAAATTCAGGGGAAACATCCTATGGCTACACCTTC
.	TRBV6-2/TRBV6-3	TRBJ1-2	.	CASSYGDTGLGGYTF	TGTGCCAGCAGTTACGGGGATACAGGGCTCGGTGGCTACACCTTC
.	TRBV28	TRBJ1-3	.	CASTRGGSFVNTIYF	TGTGCCAGCACCCGGGGGGGCTCCTTTGTAAACACCATATATTTT
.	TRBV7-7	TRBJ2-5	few	CASSLVGGNQETQYF	TGTGCCAGCAGCTTAGTCGGGGGTAACCAAGAGACCCAGTACTTC
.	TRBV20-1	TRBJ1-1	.	CSAREMGLTEAFF	TGCAGTGCTAGAGAAATGGGGTTGACTGAAGCTTTCTTT
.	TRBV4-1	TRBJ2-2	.	CASSQSLATDGLFF	TGCGCCAGCAGCCAATCCCTCGCCACCGACGGGCTGTTTTTT
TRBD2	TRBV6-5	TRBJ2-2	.	CASRYSPYGGGPRTGELFF	TGTGCCAGCAGGTACTCCCCCTACGGCGGGGGGCCACGGACCGGGGAGCTGTTTTTT
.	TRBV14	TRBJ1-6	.	CASSQRTGTVYSPLHF	TGTGCCAGCAGCCAAAGGACCGGCACTGTCTATTCACCCCTCCACTTT
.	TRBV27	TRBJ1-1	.	CASSLQGSGTEAFF	TGTGCCAGCAGTTTGCAGGGGTCGGGTACTGAAGCTTTCTTT
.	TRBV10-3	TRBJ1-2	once	CAISARAGGYTF	TGTGCCATCAGTGCGAGGGCAGGAGGCTACACCTTC
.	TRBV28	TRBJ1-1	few	CASSFGGGTEAFF	TGTGCCAGCAGTTTCGGGGGCGGCACTGAAGCTTTCTTT
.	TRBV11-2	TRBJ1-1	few	CASSPTAFTEAFF	TGTGCCAGCAGCCCGACAGCCTTCACTGAAGCTTTCTTT
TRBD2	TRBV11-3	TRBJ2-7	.	CASSSPLAGPSTYSYEQYF	TGTGCCAGCAGCTCACCACTAGCGGGACCCTCAACCTACTCCTACGAGCAGTACTTC
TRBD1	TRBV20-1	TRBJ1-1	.	CSASLHRGTEAFF	TGCAGTGCTAGCCTACACAGGGGAACTGAAGCTTTCTTT
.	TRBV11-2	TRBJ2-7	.	CASSQSRMGEQYF	TGTGCCAGCAGTCAATCCCGGATGGGCGAGCAGTACTTC